The 21 T cell receptor beta chains below were found in one sample sequenced in a study of blood T cell repertoires in COVID-19. Sequencing was performed with immunoSEQ multiplex PCR; in TCRdb, only in-frame clones are kept and a portion is missing. The table shows some 530,000 clones, with 88% occurring only once. The sequenced sample consisted of PBMCs or T cells enriched from blood (not recorded which). These receptors all stem from a woman between 55 and 75 years old who had recovered from COVID-19.

This clone was found once. J is TRBJ2-1 and V is TRBV3-1 (or the pseudogene TRBV3-2); 15 bases line up with TRBD2. The germline V gene encodes CDR1 LGHDT and CDR2 YNNKEL (reference sequence). The CDR3 extends over 14 amino acids. V lost 8 bases to trimming and J lost 10 bases; unmatched junction nucleotides: 6. The CDR3 DNA sequence: TGTGCCAGCGGGACTAGCGGGGGGTCCCCGGAGCAGTTCTTC. This encodes CASGTSGGSPEQFF.

J is TRBJ2-1 and V is TRBV6-5, with 7 nucleotides matching TRBD1. Germline CDR1 reads MNHEY; CDR2 reads SVGAGI. After removal of 5 bases from V and 2 bases from J, the junction contained 6 bases not matched to a gene. CDR3 size: 15 residues. CDR3 sequence: CASSNRDSAYNEQFF. The CDR3 DNA follows: TGTGCCAGCAGTAACCGGGACAGCGCCTACAATGAGCAGTTCTTC.

The rearrangement links TRBV9 to TRBJ2-7; no clear D gene. The CDR3 totals 16 residues. Per germline, CDR1 SGDLS and CDR2 YYNGEE. V lost 0 bases to trimming and J lost 2 bases, with 15 bases between them. This CDR3 is CASSVGQTRPPYEQYF. DNA for the CDR3: TGTGCCAGCAGCGTAGGGCAGACACGTCCCCCCTACGAGCAGTACTTC.

V is TRBV5-1 and J is TRBJ2-2; 9 bases match TRBD1. Germline CDR1 is SGHRS and CDR2 is YFSETQ. The CDR3 runs to 14 residues. The V and J ends lost 5 bases and 4 bases, in that order; junction bases with no gene match: 3. The CDR3 DNA is TGCGCCAGCAGGGGACAGGGTGCCACCGGGGAGCTGTTTTTT. This encodes CASRGQGATGELFF. The full variable domain, its missing parts supplied by reference TRBV5-1 and TRBJ2-2, is KAGVTQTPRYLIKTRGQQVTLSCSPISGHRSVSWYQQTPGQGLQFLFEYFSETQRNKGNFPGRFSGRQFSNSRSEMNVSTLELGDSALYLCASRGQGATGELFFGEGSRLTVL.

The J gene is TRBJ2-5, the V gene TRBV9, with 13 bases matching TRBD2. Germline V CDR1 and CDR2: SGDLS, YYNGEE. The CDR3 sequence is 16 residues long. J gave up 4 bases and V 3 bases, and 6 bases lay outside the gene matches. CDR3 amino acids: CASSAPGLAGLETQYF. The CDR3 region has the DNA TGTGCCAGCAGCGCACCGGGACTAGCGGGGCTAGAGACCCAGTACTTC.

The gene calls are TRBV7-2 and TRBJ1-1, with TRBD1 as a possible D gene (5 bases). CDR3 length: 13 residues. The V end was cut by 5 bases, the J end by 1 base, with 8 bases between. The germline V gene has CDR1 SGHTA and CDR2 FQGNSA. The CDR3 sequence: CASSLQENTEAFF. The CDR3 DNA is TGTGCCAGCAGCCTACAGGAGAACACTGAAGCTTTCTTT.

The sample holds one count of this clone. This rearrangement joins TRBV6-5 to TRBJ2-3; 7 bases agree with TRBD2. CDR3 length: 15 amino acids. Trimming took 6 bases from V and 2 from J; bases not matched to a gene: 8. CDR1 is MNHEY, CDR2 SVGAGI, per germline. Here the CDR3 DNA reads TGTGCCAGCAGGGCGTGGGGGGGTTACACAGATACGCAGTATTTT. It codes for CASRAWGGYTDTQYF.

This clone was observed a few times. The V gene is TRBV10-2, the J gene TRBJ2-1, with a tentative D call TRBD2 (7 bases). Germline loops: CDR1 WSHSY, CDR2 SAAADI. V dropped 6 bases and J dropped 2 bases, with 11 bases sitting between them. This CDR3 has 14 amino acids. CDR3 in DNA: TGCGCCAGCAGGAGGGGGGGCCCCTACAATGAGCAGTTCTTC. This translates into CASRRGGPYNEQFF.

This clone was picked up one time. The genes are TRBV5-6 and TRBJ1-6, with a weak D call TRBD1 (5 bases). The length of the CDR3 is 14 residues. Per germline, CDR1 SGHDT and CDR2 YYEEEE. V was trimmed by 0 bases and J by 8 bases, leaving 9 bases between them. The CDR3 protein is CASSLGTSYSPLHF. The CDR3 DNA sequence: TGTGCCAGCAGCTTGGGGACATCCTATTCACCCCTCCACTTT.

The count of this clone is one. Written as DNA, the CDR3 is TGTGCCAGCAGCCAAGATGCGTTGGGGGCCGCAGATAATTCACCCCTCCACTTT. Protein: CASSQDALGAADNSPLHF. The chain employs TRBV3-1 (or the pseudogene TRBV3-2) and TRBJ1-6; tentative D call: TRBD1 (6 bases). The CDR3 sequence is 18 residues long. Trimming took off 0 bases at V and 5 bases at J, with 17 bases between the two ends. Germline assignment: CDR1 LGHDT and CDR2 YNNKEL (reference sequence).

The rearrangement links TRBV4-1 to TRBJ2-1, with TRBD2 identical over 10 bases. The V segment lost 3 bases and the J segment 8 bases; nucleotides outside the gene matches: 10. The CDR3 sequence is 16 residues long. In germline, CDR1 is MGHRA, CDR2 YSYEKL. The CDR3 loop reads CASSQISGGPSHEQFF. For the CDR3, the DNA is TGCGCCAGCAGCCAGATTAGCGGGGGGCCATCCCATGAGCAGTTCTTC.

The chain links TRBV27 to TRBJ2-1, with D perhaps TRBD1 (6 bases). V lost 1 base to trimming and J lost 7 bases, with 17 bases between them. The CDR3 runs to 16 residues. Germline V gives CDR1 MNHEY, CDR2 SMNVEV (reference sequence). For the CDR3, the DNA is TGTGCCAGCAGTTTATACAGGGTAGGGGCGTTGAATGAGCAGTTCTTC. Translating gives CASSLYRVGALNEQFF.

V usage is TRBV9 and J usage is TRBJ1-2; 7 bases align to TRBD1. The CDR3 has 16 amino acids. V was clipped by 3 bases and J by 8 bases; unmatched bases: 16. The germline gives CDR1 SGDLS, CDR2 YYNGEE. The CDR3 nucleotides read TGTGCCAGCAGCGGGGGGACAGTCGAGGGACTGCGGGGCTACACCTTC. Translation: CASSGGTVEGLRGYTF.

The chain combines TRBV5-1 with TRBJ2-2; D remains unclear. The CDR3 has 15 amino acids. Germline V CDR1 and CDR2: SGHRS, YFSETQ. V was pared by 0 bases and J by 1 base, with 7 bases between. The chain's CDR3 is CASSLVKQNTGELFF. The CDR3 DNA follows: TGCGCCAGCAGCTTGGTGAAGCAGAACACCGGGGAGCTGTTTTTT.

This chain links TRBV7-2 with TRBJ1-1; 11 nucleotides agree with TRBD1. The trim removed 5 bases at V and 4 bases at J, leaving 9 bases unmatched. Germline V gives CDR1 SGHTA, CDR2 FQGNSA. CDR3 size: 16 residues. CDR3 sequence reads: CASSEPDRGPTTEAFF. The DNA of the CDR3 is TGTGCCAGCAGCGAACCGGACAGGGGGCCCACCACTGAAGCTTTCTTT.

The chain has TRBV5-4 and TRBJ2-3; 9 nucleotides line up with TRBD2. V shed 4 bases, J shed 4 bases, and the junction held 10 bases outside the gene matches. Germline V gene sequence: CDR1 SGHNT, CDR2 YYREEE (reference sequence). This CDR3 spans 16 amino acids. In nucleotides, the CDR3 is TGTGCCAGCAGCCGTAAGGATCTAGCGGGGCCAGATACGCAGTATTTT. It encodes CASSRKDLAGPDTQYF. The whole variable domain, remainder taken from reference TRBV5-4 and TRBJ2-3, is ETGVTQSPTHLIKTRGQQVTLRCSSQSGHNTVSWYQQALGQGPQFIFQYYREEENGRGNFPPRFSGLQFPNYSSELNVNALELDDSALYLCASSRKDLAGPDTQYFGPGTRLTVL.

V and J are TRBV15 and TRBJ1-2; no definite D call. The CDR3 extends over 12 amino acids. V was cut by 9 bases and J by 4 bases, with 12 bases left in between. Germline V CDR1 and CDR2: LNHNV, YYDKDF (reference sequence). CDR3 region: CATQTGFYGYTF. The CDR3 DNA is TGTGCCACTCAGACGGGGTTCTATGGCTACACCTTC. The entire variable domain, with the rest obtained from reference TRBV15 and TRBJ1-2, is as follows: DAMVIQNPRYQVTQFGKPVTLSCSQTLNHNVMYWYQQKSSQAPKLLFHYYDKDFNNEADTPDNFQSRRPNTSFCFLDIRSPGLGDTAMYLCATQTGFYGYTFGSGTRLTVV.

The genes are TRBV10-3 and TRBJ2-2; TRBD1 agrees at 12 bases. Trimming took 6 bases from V and 2 from J; bases not matched to a gene: 4. The CDR3 length is 16 residues. The germline V gene encodes CDR1 ENHRY and CDR2 SYGVKD. The CDR3 DNA sequence: TGTGCCATCAGCGAAGGGACAGGGGGCAACACCGGGGAGCTGTTTTTT. This codes for CAISEGTGGNTGELFF.

J is TRBJ2-3 and V is TRBV5-8, with D perhaps TRBD2 (5 bases). Germline V CDR1 and CDR2: SGHTS, YDEGEE. CDR3 length equals 15 residues. Between the trimmed V and J ends, which lost 4 bases and 2 bases, there was a span of 14 bases. Written as DNA, the CDR3 is TGTGCCAGCAGCACCGGGGATGGGGACACAGATACGCAGTATTTT. This gives the protein CASSTGDGDTDTQYF.

The chain recombines TRBV3-1 (or the pseudogene TRBV3-2) with TRBJ2-1; 8 positions match TRBD1. J lost 7 bases, V lost 2 bases, and 4 bases had no gene match. Per the germline V gene, CDR1 is LGHDT and CDR2 is YNNKEL (reference sequence). This CDR3 contains 14 residues. The CDR3 sequence is CASSQQGARNEQFF. The CDR3 DNA sequence: TGTGCCAGCAGCCAACAGGGGGCGAGAAATGAGCAGTTCTTC.

The chain joins TRBV11-3 to TRBJ2-1; TRBD2 matches 11 bases. This CDR3 has 15 residues. V dropped 1 base and J dropped 7; count of bases not matched to a gene: 3. Germline V gene lookup returns CDR1 SGHNT and CDR2 YENEEA. CDR3 loop: CASSLGSGGANEQFF. CDR3 nucleotide sequence: TGTGCCAGCAGCTTAGGTAGCGGGGGGGCTAATGAGCAGTTCTTC.